This T cell receptor (beta chain) was captured in a study of beta chain features in type 1 diabetes. Study observations and caveats: In type 1 diabetes patients, VDJ junctions had fewer insertions; deletions at these junctions were more frequent. A moderate, significant TCRB CDR3 shortening appeared in type 1 diabetes across four CD4+ subsets.

The entirety of the isolated RNA underwent reverse transcription, so expressed TCRB transcripts were sequenced. Average reads for naive, central memory and regulatory T cell samples were about 3.7 million. Assay: immunoSEQ multiplex PCR; the TCRdb copy retains only in-frame clones and omits some. Among 300,000 to 450,000 clones listed, roughly 12% were seen once. A word on this clone: Its antigen is still unknown.

The CDR3 has 14 residues. V shed 1 base and J shed 9 bases, with 15 bases lying between them. Germline assignment: CDR1 LGHNA and CDR2 YSLEER. The chain links TRBV4-3 to TRBJ1-1, with D uncertain. The sample comprised naive CD4+ T cells from blood. The TCR originated in a young woman with type 1 diabetes. The CDR3 DNA reads TGCGCCAGCAGCCAAGGTCCCGCCAGTGGTAAAGCTTTCTTT. Translated: CASSQGPASGKAFF.